The subject of this entry is one TCR beta chain. These data originate in a study of tumor-infiltrating lymphocytes in primary liver carcinoma. Unsorted whole blood yielded the blood RNA, and germline DNA was also extracted. The V and J ends lost 1 base and 2 bases respectively, with 17 bases between them. Germline CDR1 SGHRS, CDR2 YFSETQ. There are 17 residues in the CDR3. Constant-region priming of about 520 ng total RNA yielded TCR beta cDNA. Researchers made the TCR beta libraries by running three nested multiplex PCR rounds with slightly modified ARM-PCR. Two initial PCR rounds of about 9 cycles each paired TRBV1-TRBV30 forward primers with a C-beta reverse primer. MiXCR was run by TCRdb on the multiplex PCR reads, yielding one entry per CDR3 protein. The repertoire holds 330,000 or so distinct CDR3 sequences, with about two thirds as singletons.

Sequences were obtained from peripheral blood. This receptor was taken from a man in his forties with primary liver carcinoma and hepatitis B virus infection. The chain has TRBV5-1 and TRBJ2-3, with a weak D call TRBD2 (6 bases). CDR3 nucleotides: TGCGCCAGCAGCTTGTCGTCGTCTAGCGCTAACACAGATACGCAGTATTTT. Its translation: CASSLSSSSANTDTQYF.